Listed below are T cell receptor beta chains from one sample, sequenced in a study of sequential checkpoint blockade in melanoma. The table came from immunoSEQ multiplex PCR; TCRdb's copy has only in-frame clones and leaves some out. This table holds 15,000 to 20,000 clones, under 85% found once. The sample was tumor tissue (inferred from file names), taken from a patient given nivolumab and ipilimumab in sequence. All receptors come from a human donor with melanoma. Each CDR3 is given without its conserved first and last residue. Where a row states a size, it is once, few, many or the class of an expanded clone; other rows omit it.

v_gene	j_gene	abundance	CDR3aa
TRBV6-8	TRBJ2-1	NA	ASDPRTGLGNEQF
TRBV28	TRBJ1-1	NA	ASSSHMNTEAF
TRBV5-1	TRBJ1-3	NA	ASSWEGSGNTIY
TRBV19	TRBJ1-2	NA	ASSIDLFDGYT
TRBV7-5	TRBJ2-2	NA	ASSPRTSGRTPNTGELF
TRBV6-4	TRBJ1-5	NA	ASSPRQGANQPQH
TRBV19	TRBJ2-6	once	ASSPQRWPGANVLT
TRBV19	TRBJ1-5	NA	AATEGRGSNQPQH
TRBV18	TRBJ2-7	NA	ASSPTQGSPYEQY
TRBV23-1	TRBJ2-7	NA	ASSPSAGYAYEQY
TRBV6-1	TRBJ2-1	NA	ASSEAGGPNNEQF
TRBV7-1	TRBJ2-7	NA	ASSLRTSDEQY
TRBV28	TRBJ1-4	NA	ASSRHPRHEVTNEKLF
TRBV30	TRBJ2-5	NA	AGGDRLIQETQY
TRBV30	TRBJ2-6	NA	ASPRGGAGANVLT
TRBV18	TRBJ2-2	once	ASSPGGGLDTGELF
TRBV15	TRBJ1-1	few	ATSSRLDRTEAF
TRBV15	TRBJ2-1	NA	AITERTSGLTNEQF
TRBV6-7	TRBJ2-6	NA	ASRMTGSGANVLT
TRBV11-1	TRBJ2-7	NA	ASSYSRGASYEQY
TRBV19	TRBJ2-7	NA	ASSRGFSYEQY
TRBV5-1	TRBJ2-7	few	ASSLLGQGSSYEQY
TRBV9	TRBJ2-4	NA	AKRTVAKNIQY
TRBV18	TRBJ2-3	NA	ASSPLGLAGALTDTQY
TRBV6-4	TRBJ1-5	few	AVARPINQPQH
TRBV19	TRBJ1-4	once	ASSKRQVATNEKLF
TRBV6-7	TRBJ1-4	NA	AISVDGTNEKLF
TRBV9	TRBJ1-5	few	ASSPQGQNQPQH
TRBV29-1	TRBJ1-3	NA	ASRRVLEASGDTIY
TRBV6-8	TRBJ2-1	NA	ASSLSSRGIYNEQF
TRBV28	TRBJ2-7	NA	ASTSGTGGGSYEQY
TRBV6-8	TRBJ2-5	few	ASSYSEGQETQY
TRBV19	TRBJ1-1	NA	ASRGQVATEAF
TRBV9	TRBJ2-1	NA	ASSVTPSGSDEQF
TRBV7-6	TRBJ1-4	NA	ATTSRQVDEKLF
TRBV6-8	TRBJ1-2	few	ASRGTGNYGYT
TRBV19	TRBJ1-4	NA	ASNRAVREKLF
TRBV18	TRBJ1-5	NA	ASSPGTVNQPQH
TRBV5-1	TRBJ1-5	NA	ASSLAGAGQPQH
TRBV2	TRBJ2-3	NA	ASSPQGFTDTQY
TRBV14	TRBJ1-1	few	ASSQGVNTEAF
TRBV11-1	TRBJ1-5	NA	ASSPISTGQPQH
TRBV6-7	TRBJ1-3	once	ASRPGGGTPHRNTIY
TRBV30	TRBJ2-4	NA	AWHTGLAGGIQY
TRBV7-3	TRBJ1-2	NA	ASSPQTGADYGYT
TRBV14	TRBJ2-2	NA	ASSTWTGSPGELF
TRBV4-3	TRBJ2-1	once	ASSQRNSGTQF
TRBV9	TRBJ2-3	NA	ASSPRDWEEDTQY
TRBV27	TRBJ1-5	NA	ASSLSLGYQPQH
TRBV19	TRBJ1-5	once	ASSTDRAQPQH
TRBV12-5	TRBJ2-3	NA	ASTTGDHTQY
TRBV11-3	TRBJ1-6	few	ASSQTGVRDSPLH
TRBV19	TRBJ2-1	NA	ASRTQGPGEQF
TRBV29-1	TRBJ2-2	NA	SVALGSTANTGELF